These 18 T cell receptor beta chains came from one sample sequenced in a study of blood T cell repertoires in COVID-19. Clones were read by immunoSEQ multiplex PCR, and TCRdb kept only the in-frame ones, dropping some. The sample lists about 280,000 clones; roughly 90% were seen once. The sequenced sample was peripheral blood. Receptor source: a middle-aged woman who had recovered from COVID-19.

This clone was seen a few times. The chain carries TRBV2 and TRBJ1-2; 7 bases match TRBD1. Trimming cost V 2 bases and J 7 bases; bases outside gene matches: 13. Per germline, CDR1 SNHLY and CDR2 FYNNEI. The CDR3 is made up of 16 amino acids. The CDR3 DNA sequence: TGTGCCAGCAGTGAACAGGGGGAGAAGAACTCGGGTGGCTACACCTTC. Translated: CASSEQGEKNSGGYTF.

This chain joins TRBV10-3 and TRBJ1-1, with TRBD1 matching 7 bases. The junction had 14 bases not matched to a gene; V was cut back by 4 bases and J by 6 bases. This CDR3 is 16 amino acids long. Germline V gene sequence: CDR1 ENHRY, CDR2 SYGVKD. CDR3 protein: CAISGGREGGLAEAFF. The CDR3 bases are TGTGCCATCAGTGGTGGAAGGGAAGGGGGCCTGGCTGAAGCTTTCTTT.

This sequence joins TRBV2 and TRBJ2-1; D ambiguous. The germline V gene encodes CDR1 SNHLY and CDR2 FYNNEI. The CDR3 is 14 residues long. V lost 4 bases and J 2 bases, leaving 9 bases between the germline ends. In DNA form, the CDR3 reads TGTGCCAGCAGTGTTGACACTCCCTACAATGAGCAGTTCTTC. Translation gives CASSVDTPYNEQFF.

This chain connects TRBV29-1 to TRBJ2-1; 9 bases are shared with TRBD2. Germline V lookup: CDR1 SQVTM, CDR2 ANQGSEA. The V and J ends lost 4 bases and 5 bases, in that order; junction bases with no gene match: 6. The CDR3 has 14 amino acids. The CDR3, as DNA: TGCAGCGTTGCCGGGGGACTAGCCGACAATGAGCAGTTCTTC. This gives the protein CSVAGGLADNEQFF.

This chain links TRBV5-8 with TRBJ2-1; a weak D match, TRBD2 (6 bases). The germline V gene has CDR1 SGHTS and CDR2 YDEGEE. V lost 5 bases, J lost 5 bases, and 14 bases lay in between. CDR3 length equals 14 residues. CDR3: CASRTGTPNNEQFF. The CDR3 DNA is TGTGCCAGCAGGACCGGGACTCCGAACAATGAGCAGTTCTTC.

The chain combines TRBV6-4 with TRBJ1-6; D is possibly TRBD1 (6 bases). The CDR3 is 17 residues long. Deletions cut 3 bases from V and 0 bases from J, with 12 bases between. Germline-derived CDR1 and CDR2 are MRHNA and SNTAGT. The CDR3 is CASSEPQGSSYNSPLHF. The DNA of the CDR3 is TGTGCCAGCAGTGAGCCACAGGGTAGCTCCTATAATTCACCCCTCCACTTT.

This rearrangement joins TRBV2 to TRBJ1-1; no clear D gene. The CDR3 sequence is 12 residues long. V gave up 6 bases and J gave up 7 bases, with 12 bases separating them. The germline CDR1 and CDR2 sequences are SNHLY and FYNNEI. DNA of the CDR3: TGTGCCAGCAGGGTTTCTATGGTTGAAGCTTTCTTT. Encoded protein: CASRVSMVEAFF.

V usage is TRBV3-1 (or the pseudogene TRBV3-2) and J usage is TRBJ1-2, with 7 bases identical to TRBD1. CDR1 is LGHDT and CDR2 is YNNKEL in the germline V gene (reference sequence). The V gene end was trimmed by 6 bases and the J gene end by 6 bases; junction bases not matched to a gene: 13. The CDR3 runs to 15 residues. The CDR3 nucleotides read TGTGCCAGCAGTCAGCCCACGGACAGGCCCCATGGCTACACCTTC. This sequence encodes CASSQPTDRPHGYTF.

The CDR3, as DNA: TGTGCCAGCACCCCTAGCGGAGGGGGGACCCAGTACTTC. It encodes CASTPSGGGTQYF. The chain carries TRBV27 and TRBJ2-5; D possibly corresponds to TRBD2 (7 bases). The CDR3 contains 13 residues. V dropped 7 bases and J dropped 7 bases, with 16 bases sitting between them. Germline CDR1 reads MNHEY; CDR2 reads SMNVEV (reference sequence).

V usage is TRBV7-8 and J usage is TRBJ1-6; tentatively, D is TRBD1 (6 bases). The CDR3 contains 16 residues. The germline V gene encodes CDR1 SGHVS and CDR2 FQNEAQ. The V gene lost 0 bases and the J gene lost 6 bases, with 12 bases spanning the gap. The CDR3 protein is CASSLAEGVTNSPLHF. CDR3 bases: TGTGCCAGCAGCTTAGCCGAGGGGGTTACTAATTCACCCCTCCACTTT.

The CDR3 DNA follows: TGTGCCAGCAGCCAGGGCGGGTATGAGGAAAAACTGTTTTTT. Translating it yields CASSQGGYEEKLFF. The rearrangement joins TRBV3-1 (or the pseudogene TRBV3-2) to TRBJ1-4, with no clear D. The CDR3 has 14 amino acids. The germline V and J ends were trimmed by 3 bases and 8 bases, with 13 bases remaining between them. Germline V lookup: CDR1 LGHDT, CDR2 YNNKEL (reference sequence).

The chain employs TRBV13 and TRBJ2-7, with 7 bases lining up with TRBD2. The length of the CDR3 is 14 residues. Looked up from germline, CDR1 is PRHDT and CDR2 is FYEKMQ (reference sequence). Losses at the gene ends were 4 bases for V and 4 bases for J; bases not matched to a gene: 7. The CDR3 sequence: CASSSGTKGYEQYF. CDR3 sequence (DNA): TGTGCCAGCAGCTCCGGGACTAAGGGATACGAGCAGTACTTC.

The CDR3 coding sequence is TGTGCCACCAGTGTCGACGGGTATGGCTACACCTTC. This encodes CATSVDGYGYTF. This chain uses TRBV24-1 with TRBJ1-2; D gene unclear. The germline gives CDR1 KGHDR, CDR2 SFDVKD. V was clipped by 5 bases and J by 5 bases, with 8 bases between them. The CDR3 consists of 12 residues.

The chain joins TRBV2 to TRBJ2-5; perhaps TRBD1 as D (6 bases). Per the germline V gene, CDR1 is SNHLY and CDR2 is FYNNEI. The CDR3 sequence is 15 residues long. V lost 6 bases and J 4 bases, leaving 18 bases between the germline ends. The CDR3 DNA is TGTGCCAGCAGAGGCCCCGGGACATCTGGAGAGACCCAGTACTTC. Translating gives CASRGPGTSGETQYF.

The gene calls are TRBV6-6 and TRBJ2-1; 9 nucleotides agree with TRBD2. The V segment lost 6 bases and the J segment 1 base; nucleotides outside the gene matches: 7. Germline V CDR1 and CDR2: MNHNY, SVGAGI (reference sequence). The CDR3 contains 16 residues. The CDR3 reads CASRRGLAESYNEQFF. The CDR3 DNA reads TGTGCCAGCAGACGGGGACTAGCCGAATCCTACAATGAGCAGTTCTTC.

The rearrangement joins TRBV7-9 to TRBJ2-1, with 10 bases matching TRBD1. Germline V CDR1 and CDR2: SEHNR, FQNEAQ (reference sequence). V shed 5 bases, J shed 4 bases, and the junction held 5 bases outside the gene matches. The CDR3 spans 15 residues. The chain's CDR3 is CASSATGGPYNEQFF. CDR3 coding DNA: TGTGCCAGCAGCGCGACAGGGGGCCCTTACAATGAGCAGTTCTTC.

The V call is TRBV2, the J call TRBJ2-1, with D tentatively TRBD2 (5 bases). Trimming left V 6 bases short and J 3 bases short, with 12 bases between. The length of the CDR3 is 14 residues. Germline CDR1 and CDR2: SNHLY and FYNNEI. As DNA, the CDR3 is TGTGCCAGCAGGGCCCTAGCCAGCTACAATGAGCAGTTCTTC. Encoded protein: CASRALASYNEQFF.

This clone was seen a single time. This chain joins TRBV5-4 and TRBJ1-4; D is possibly TRBD1 (5 bases). CDR3 size: 15 residues. Germline CDR1 reads SGHNT; CDR2 reads YYREEE (reference sequence). Trimming shortened V by 0 bases and J by 4 bases, and 10 bases separated the two germline ends. CDR3 nucleotides: TGTGCCAGCAGCTTGGATCCCGGGGGTAATGAAAAACTGTTTTTT. This translates into CASSLDPGGNEKLFF.